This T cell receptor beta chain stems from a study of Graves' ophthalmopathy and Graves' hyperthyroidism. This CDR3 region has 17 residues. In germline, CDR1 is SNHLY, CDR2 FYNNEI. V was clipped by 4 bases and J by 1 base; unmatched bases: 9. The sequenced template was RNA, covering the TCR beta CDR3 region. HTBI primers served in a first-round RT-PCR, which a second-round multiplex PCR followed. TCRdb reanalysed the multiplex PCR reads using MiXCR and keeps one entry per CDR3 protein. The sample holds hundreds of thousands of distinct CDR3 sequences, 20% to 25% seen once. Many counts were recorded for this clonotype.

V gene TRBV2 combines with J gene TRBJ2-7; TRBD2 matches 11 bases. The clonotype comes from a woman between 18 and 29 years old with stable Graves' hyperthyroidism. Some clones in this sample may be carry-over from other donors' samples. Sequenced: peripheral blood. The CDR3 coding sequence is TGTGCCAGCAGTGTCAGGACAGGACTAGCGGGTTCCTACGAGCAGTACTTC. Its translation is CASSVRTGLAGSYEQYF.